Listed below are T cell receptor beta chains from one sample, sequenced in a study of CXCR3-negative and CXCR3-positive naive CD8 T cells. Each CDR3 protein gets one entry in TCRdb, which reprocessed the 5' RACE reads and gives no DNA. This sample's table has around 60,000 distinct CDR3 sequences. The sequencing input was naive CXCR3- CD8+ T cells from blood. The receptor set was obtained from a human donor in good health. Some clones in this sample may be carry-over from other donors' samples. Both conserved end residues are part of each CDR3.

j_call	v_call	cdr3_aa
TRBJ2-3	TRBV11-2	CASSLAGVSTDTQYF
TRBJ2-2	TRBV7-9	CASSLGQGTGELFF
TRBJ2-7	TRBV7-6	CASSFSPRGPAYEQYF
TRBJ2-2	TRBV30	CACMTSGRSNTGELFF
TRBJ2-7	TRBV28	CASSAQGNSYEQYF
TRBJ2-7	TRBV6-2/TRBV6-3	CASSYSLRGDPYEQYF
TRBJ2-3	TRBV5-1	CASSFRGRDTDTQYF
TRBJ1-5	TRBV4-1	CASSQAYNQPQHF
TRBJ2-7	TRBV27	CASSLLGDRAYEQYF
TRBJ1-1	TRBV7-9	CASSLRNGQGDTEAFF
TRBJ1-3	TRBV29-1	CADLQGNTIYF
TRBJ2-4	TRBV7-8	CASSLTGDRGTGGFIQYF
TRBJ2-7	TRBV20-1	CSARVWGGGIEQYF
TRBJ2-7	TRBV29-1	CSVPQGVPYEQYF
TRBJ2-5	TRBV7-2	CASSFISQNFQETQYF